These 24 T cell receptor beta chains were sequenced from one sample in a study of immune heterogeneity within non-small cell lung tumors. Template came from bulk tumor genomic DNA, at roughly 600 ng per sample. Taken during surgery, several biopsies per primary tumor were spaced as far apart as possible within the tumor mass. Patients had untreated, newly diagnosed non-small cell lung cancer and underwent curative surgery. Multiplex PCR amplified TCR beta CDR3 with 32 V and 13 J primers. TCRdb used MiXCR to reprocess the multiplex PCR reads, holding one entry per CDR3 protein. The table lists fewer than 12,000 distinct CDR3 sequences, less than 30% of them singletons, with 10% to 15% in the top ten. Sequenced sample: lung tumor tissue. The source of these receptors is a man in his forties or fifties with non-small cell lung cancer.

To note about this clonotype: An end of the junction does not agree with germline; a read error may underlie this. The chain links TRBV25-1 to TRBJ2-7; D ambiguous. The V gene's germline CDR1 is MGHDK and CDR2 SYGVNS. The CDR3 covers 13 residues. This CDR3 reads CVSSDDVGYEQYF. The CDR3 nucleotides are TGTGTCAGCAGTGACGATGTGGGCTACGAGCAGTACTTC.

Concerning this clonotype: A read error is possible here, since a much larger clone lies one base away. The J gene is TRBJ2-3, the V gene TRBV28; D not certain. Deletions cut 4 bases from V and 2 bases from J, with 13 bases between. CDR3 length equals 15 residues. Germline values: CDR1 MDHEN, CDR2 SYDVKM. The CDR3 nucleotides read TGTGCCAGCAGTTCCCCGCCGGAACACACAGATACGCAGTATTTT. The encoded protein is CASSSPPEHTDTQYF. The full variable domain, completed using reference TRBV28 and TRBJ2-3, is DVKVTQSSRYLVKRTGEKVFLECVQDMDHENMFWYRQDPGLGLRLIYFSYDVKMKEKGDIPEGYSVSREKKERFSLILESASTNQTSMYLCASSSPPEHTDTQYFGPGTRLTVL.

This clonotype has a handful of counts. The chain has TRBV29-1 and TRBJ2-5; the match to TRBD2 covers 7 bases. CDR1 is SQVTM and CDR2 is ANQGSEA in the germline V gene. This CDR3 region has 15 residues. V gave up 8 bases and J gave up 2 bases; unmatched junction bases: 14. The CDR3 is CSQAGGSGAQETQYF. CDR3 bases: TGCAGCCAGGCCGGGGGGAGTGGAGCTCAAGAGACCCAGTACTTC.

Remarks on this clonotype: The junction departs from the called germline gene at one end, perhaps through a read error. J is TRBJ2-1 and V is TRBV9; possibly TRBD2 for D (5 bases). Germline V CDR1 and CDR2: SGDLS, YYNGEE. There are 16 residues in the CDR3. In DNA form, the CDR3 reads TGTGCCAGCAGCGTAGTGGGAGCTGGGTTCTACGATGAGCAGTTCTTC. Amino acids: CASSVVGAGFYDEQFF. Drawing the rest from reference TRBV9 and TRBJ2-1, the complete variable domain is DSGVTQTPKHLITATGQRVTLRCSPRSGDLSVYWYQQSLDQGLQFLIQYYNGEERAKGNILERFSAQQFPDLHSELNLSSLELGDSALYFCASSVVGAGFYDEQFFGPGTRLTVL.

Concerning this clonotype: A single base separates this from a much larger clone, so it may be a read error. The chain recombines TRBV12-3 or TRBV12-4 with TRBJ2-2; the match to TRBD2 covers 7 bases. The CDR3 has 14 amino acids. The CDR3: CASRASGNTGELSF. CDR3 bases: TGTGCCAGCAGGGCTAGCGGCAACACCGGGGAGCTGTCTTTT.

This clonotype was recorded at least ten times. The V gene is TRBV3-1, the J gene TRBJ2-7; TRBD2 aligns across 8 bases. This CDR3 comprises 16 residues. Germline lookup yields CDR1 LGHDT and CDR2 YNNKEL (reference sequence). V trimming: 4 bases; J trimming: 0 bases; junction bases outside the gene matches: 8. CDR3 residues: CASSPFRTSLSYEQYF. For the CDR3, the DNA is TGTGCCAGCAGCCCTTTTAGGACTAGCCTCTCCTACGAGCAGTACTTC.

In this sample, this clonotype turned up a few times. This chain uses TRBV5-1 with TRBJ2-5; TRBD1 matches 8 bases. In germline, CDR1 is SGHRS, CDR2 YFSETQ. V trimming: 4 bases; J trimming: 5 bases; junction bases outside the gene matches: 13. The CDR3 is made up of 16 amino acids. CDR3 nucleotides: TGCGCCAGCAGCCCCCCAGTCCAGGGGGCTAGGGAGACCCAGTACTTC. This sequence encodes CASSPPVQGARETQYF.

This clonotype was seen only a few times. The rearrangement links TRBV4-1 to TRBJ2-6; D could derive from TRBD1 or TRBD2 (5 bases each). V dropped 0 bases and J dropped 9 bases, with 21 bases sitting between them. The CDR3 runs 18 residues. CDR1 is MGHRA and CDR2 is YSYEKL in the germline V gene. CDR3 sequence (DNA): TGCGCCAGCAGCCAAGATCTCGTCGGTAAGGGACCCAACAACGTCCTGACTTTC. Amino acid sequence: CASSQDLVGKGPNNVLTF.

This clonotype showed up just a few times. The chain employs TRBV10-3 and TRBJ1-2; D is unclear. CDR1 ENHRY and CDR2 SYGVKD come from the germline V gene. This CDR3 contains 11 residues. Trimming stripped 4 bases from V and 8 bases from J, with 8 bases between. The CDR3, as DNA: TGTGCCATCAGTGGCAGTGGCGGCTACACCTTC. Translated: CAISGSGGYTF.

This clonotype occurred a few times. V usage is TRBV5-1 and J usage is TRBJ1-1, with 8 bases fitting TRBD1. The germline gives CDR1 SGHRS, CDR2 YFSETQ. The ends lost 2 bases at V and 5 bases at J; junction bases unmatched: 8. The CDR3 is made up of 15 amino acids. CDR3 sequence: CASSFLTGGETEAFF. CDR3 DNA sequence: TGCGCCAGCAGCTTCCTAACAGGGGGGGAGACTGAAGCTTTCTTT.

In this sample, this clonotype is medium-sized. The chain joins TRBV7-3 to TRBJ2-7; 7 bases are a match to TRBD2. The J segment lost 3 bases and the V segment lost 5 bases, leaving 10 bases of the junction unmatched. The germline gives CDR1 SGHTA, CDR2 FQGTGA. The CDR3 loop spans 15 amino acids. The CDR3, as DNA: TGTGCCAGCAGCCCTATGGGGGGGACCAACTACGAGCAGTACTTC. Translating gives CASSPMGGTNYEQYF.

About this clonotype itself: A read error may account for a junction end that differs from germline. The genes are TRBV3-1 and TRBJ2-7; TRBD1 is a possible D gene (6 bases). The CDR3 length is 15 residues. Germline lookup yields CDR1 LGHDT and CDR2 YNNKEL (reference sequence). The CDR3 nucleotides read TGTGTCAGCAGCCAAGGGGGAGTTCGGTCCGACGAGCAGTACTTC. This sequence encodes CVSSQGGVRSDEQYF.

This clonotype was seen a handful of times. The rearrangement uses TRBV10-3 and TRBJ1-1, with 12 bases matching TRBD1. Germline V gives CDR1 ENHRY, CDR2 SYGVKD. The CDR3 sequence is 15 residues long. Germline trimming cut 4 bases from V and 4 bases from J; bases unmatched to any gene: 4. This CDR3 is CAISGDRGQGTEAFF. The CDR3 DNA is TGTGCCATCAGTGGGGACAGGGGGCAAGGCACTGAAGCTTTCTTT.

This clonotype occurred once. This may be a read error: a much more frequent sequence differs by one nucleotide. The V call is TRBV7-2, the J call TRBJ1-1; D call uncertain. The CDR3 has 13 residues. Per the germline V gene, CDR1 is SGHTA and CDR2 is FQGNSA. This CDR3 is CVSSLWENTEAFF. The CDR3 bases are TGTGTCAGCAGCTTATGGGAGAACACTGAAGCTTTCTTT.

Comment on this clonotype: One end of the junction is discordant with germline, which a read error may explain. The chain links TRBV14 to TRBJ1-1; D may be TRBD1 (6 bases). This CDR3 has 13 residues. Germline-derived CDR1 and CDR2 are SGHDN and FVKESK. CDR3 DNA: TGTGCCAGCAGCCAAGCCGTTACAGGGTGGGCTTACTTT. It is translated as CASSQAVTGWAYF.

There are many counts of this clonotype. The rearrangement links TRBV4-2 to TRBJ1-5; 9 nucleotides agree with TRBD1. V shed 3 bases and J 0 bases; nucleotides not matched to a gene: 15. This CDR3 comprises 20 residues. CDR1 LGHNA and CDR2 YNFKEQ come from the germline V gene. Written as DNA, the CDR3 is TGTGCCAGCAGCCACGTGTTTGGACAGGGGCGTGATTCTAGCAATCAGCCCCAGCATTTT. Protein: CASSHVFGQGRDSSNQPQHF.

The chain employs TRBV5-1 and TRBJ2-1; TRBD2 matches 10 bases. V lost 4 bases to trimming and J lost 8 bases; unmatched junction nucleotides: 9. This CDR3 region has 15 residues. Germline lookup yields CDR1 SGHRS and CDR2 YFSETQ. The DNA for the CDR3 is TGCGCCAGCAGCACCAGAGCGGGGGGGGCTCATGAGCAGTTCTTC. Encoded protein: CASSTRAGGAHEQFF. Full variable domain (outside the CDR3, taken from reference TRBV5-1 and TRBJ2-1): KAGVTQTPRYLIKTRGQQVTLSCSPISGHRSVSWYQQTPGQGLQFLFEYFSETQRNKGNFPGRFSGRQFSNSRSEMNVSTLELGDSALYLCASSTRAGGAHEQFFGPGTRLTVL.

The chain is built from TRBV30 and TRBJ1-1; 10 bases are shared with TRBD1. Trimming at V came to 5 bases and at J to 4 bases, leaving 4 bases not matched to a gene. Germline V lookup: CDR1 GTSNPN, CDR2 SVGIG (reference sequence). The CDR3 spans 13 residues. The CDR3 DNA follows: TGTGCCTGGGGGACAGGGGAAGTCACTGAAGCTTTCTTT. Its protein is CAWGTGEVTEAFF.

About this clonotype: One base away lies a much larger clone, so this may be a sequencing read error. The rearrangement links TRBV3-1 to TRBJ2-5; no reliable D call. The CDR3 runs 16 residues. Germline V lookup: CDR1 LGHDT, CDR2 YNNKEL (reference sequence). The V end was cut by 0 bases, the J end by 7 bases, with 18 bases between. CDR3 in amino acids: CASSQDPVANRGTQYF. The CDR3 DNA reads TGTGCCAGCAGCCAAGACCCAGTGGCTAACCGCGGGACCCAGTACTTC.

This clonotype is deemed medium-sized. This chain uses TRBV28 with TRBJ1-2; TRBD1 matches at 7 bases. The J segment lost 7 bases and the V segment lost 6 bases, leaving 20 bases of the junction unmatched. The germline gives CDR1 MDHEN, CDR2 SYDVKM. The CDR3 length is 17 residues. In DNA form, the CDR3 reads TGTGCCAGCAGCTCAGCGGGGACAGCCGGTCGGGGGGGTGGCTACACCTTC. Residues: CASSSAGTAGRGGGYTF.

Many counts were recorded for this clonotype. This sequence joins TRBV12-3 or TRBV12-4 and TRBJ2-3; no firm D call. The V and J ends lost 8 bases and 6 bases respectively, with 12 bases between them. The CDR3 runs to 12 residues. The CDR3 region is CASSITRDTQYF. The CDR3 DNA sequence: TGTGCCAGCTCCATAACGAGGGATACGCAGTATTTT.

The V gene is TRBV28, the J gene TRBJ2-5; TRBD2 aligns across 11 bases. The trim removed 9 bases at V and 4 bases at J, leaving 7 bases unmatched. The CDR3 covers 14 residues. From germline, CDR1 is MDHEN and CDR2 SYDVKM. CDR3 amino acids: CARSTLAGVETQYF. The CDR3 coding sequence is TGTGCCAGAAGCACACTAGCGGGAGTAGAGACCCAGTACTTC.

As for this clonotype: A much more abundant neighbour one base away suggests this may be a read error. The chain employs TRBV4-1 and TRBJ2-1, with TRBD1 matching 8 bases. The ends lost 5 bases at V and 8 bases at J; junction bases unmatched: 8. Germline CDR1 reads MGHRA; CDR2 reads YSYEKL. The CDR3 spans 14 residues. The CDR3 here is CASSDGQGRDEQFF. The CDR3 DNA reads TGCGCCAGCAGCGATGGACAGGGAAGGGATGAGCAGTTCTTC.

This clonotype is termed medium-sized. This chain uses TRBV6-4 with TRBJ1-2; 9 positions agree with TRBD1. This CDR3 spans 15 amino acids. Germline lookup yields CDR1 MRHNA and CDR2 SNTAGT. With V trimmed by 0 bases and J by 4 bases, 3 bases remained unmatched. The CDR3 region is CASSDSTGGGYGYTF. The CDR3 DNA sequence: TGTGCCAGCAGTGACTCGACAGGGGGAGGCTATGGCTACACCTTC.